This entry lists 5 T cell receptor beta chains sequenced from one sample in a study of T-cell memory formation after mild COVID-19. MiXCR, run by TCRdb on the 5' RACE reads, gives a single entry per CDR3 protein. This table has hundreds of thousands of distinct CDR3 sequences, approximately 19% appearing once. Sequencing used PBMCs or a T cell subset sorted from them (not recorded which). These receptors all come from a man younger than 35 who had mild COVID-19 (a few samples of this study predate the infection). Cell type and time point are not known.

This clonotype was counted at least ten times. J is TRBJ2-3 and V is TRBV4-3; maybe TRBD1 (6 bases). CDR1 and CDR2 (germline): LGHNA, YSLEER. The CDR3 consists of 15 residues. The V end was cut by 8 bases, the J end by 2 bases, with 17 bases between. The CDR3 nucleotides read TGCGCCAGCTCGCGCTTACAGGGATTCACAGATACGCAGTATTTT. As protein: CASSRLQGFTDTQYF.

This clonotype was found many times. This chain joins TRBV7-2 and TRBJ2-2; 16 nucleotides align to TRBD2. The junction had 3 bases not matched to a gene; V was cut back by 1 base and J by 4 bases. CDR3 size: 18 residues. In germline, CDR1 is SGHTA, CDR2 FQGNSA. The CDR3 sequence: CASSLEGLAGGRTGELFF. Written as DNA, the CDR3 is TGTGCCAGCAGCTTAGAGGGACTAGCGGGGGGGCGCACCGGGGAGCTGTTTTTT.

CDR3 region: CASSQYPGLTSGNTIYF. DNA for the CDR3: TGTGCCAGCAGCCAGTATCCGGGACTGACATCTGGAAACACCATATATTTT. The chain carries TRBV4-2 and TRBJ1-3, with a weak D call TRBD1 (5 bases). The ends were cut back, 3 bases at V and 1 base at J, with 16 bases in the middle. This CDR3 is 17 amino acids long. The germline gives CDR1 LGHNA, CDR2 YNFKEQ.

This clonotype was counted ten times or more. The chain combines TRBV12-3 or TRBV12-4 with TRBJ2-1; D not certain. The CDR3 contains 11 residues. The ends were cut back, 4 bases at V and 7 bases at J, with 5 bases in the middle. CDR3 region: CASSSLNEQFF. CDR3 DNA: TGTGCCAGCAGTTCCCTTAATGAGCAGTTCTTC.

The sample holds one count of this clonotype. The chain links TRBV7-2 to TRBJ1-1; TRBD1 is a possible D gene (6 bases). This CDR3 region has 14 residues. CDR1 and CDR2 (germline): SGHTA, FQGNSA. Trimming removed 5 bases from V and 2 bases from J, with 12 bases in between. DNA of the CDR3: TGTGCCAGCAGCATCTACAGGGTAAACACTGAAGCTTTCTTT. Protein sequence: CASSIYRVNTEAFF.